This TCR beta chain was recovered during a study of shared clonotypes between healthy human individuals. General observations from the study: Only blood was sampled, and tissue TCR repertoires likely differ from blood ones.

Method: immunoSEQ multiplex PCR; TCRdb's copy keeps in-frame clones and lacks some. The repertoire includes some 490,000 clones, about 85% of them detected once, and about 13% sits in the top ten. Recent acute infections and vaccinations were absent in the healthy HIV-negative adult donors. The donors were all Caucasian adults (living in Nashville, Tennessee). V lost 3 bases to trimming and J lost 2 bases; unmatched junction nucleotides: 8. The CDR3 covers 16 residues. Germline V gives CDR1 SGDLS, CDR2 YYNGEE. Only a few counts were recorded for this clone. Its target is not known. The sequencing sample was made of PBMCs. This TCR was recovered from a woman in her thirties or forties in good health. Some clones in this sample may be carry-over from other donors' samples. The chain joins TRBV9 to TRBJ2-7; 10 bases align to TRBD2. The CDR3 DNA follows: TGTGCCAGCAGCGCTGCCGGGACTAGCGTCGCCTACGAGCAGTACTTC. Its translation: CASSAAGTSVAYEQYF.